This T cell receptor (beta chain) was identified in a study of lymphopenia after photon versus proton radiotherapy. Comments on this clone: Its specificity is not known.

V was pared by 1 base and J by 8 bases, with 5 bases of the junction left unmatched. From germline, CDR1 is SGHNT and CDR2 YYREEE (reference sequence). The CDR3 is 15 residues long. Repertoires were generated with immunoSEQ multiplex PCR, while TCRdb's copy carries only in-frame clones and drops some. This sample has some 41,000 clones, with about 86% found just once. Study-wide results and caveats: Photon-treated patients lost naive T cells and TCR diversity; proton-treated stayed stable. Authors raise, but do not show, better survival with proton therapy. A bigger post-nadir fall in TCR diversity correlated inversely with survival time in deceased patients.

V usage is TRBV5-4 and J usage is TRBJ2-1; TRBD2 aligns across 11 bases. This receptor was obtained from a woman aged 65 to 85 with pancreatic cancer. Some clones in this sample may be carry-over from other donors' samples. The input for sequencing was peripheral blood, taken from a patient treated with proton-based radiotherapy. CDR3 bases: TGTGCCAGCAGCTTGACTAGCGGGAGTGTCTATGAGCAGTTCTTC. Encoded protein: CASSLTSGSVYEQFF.